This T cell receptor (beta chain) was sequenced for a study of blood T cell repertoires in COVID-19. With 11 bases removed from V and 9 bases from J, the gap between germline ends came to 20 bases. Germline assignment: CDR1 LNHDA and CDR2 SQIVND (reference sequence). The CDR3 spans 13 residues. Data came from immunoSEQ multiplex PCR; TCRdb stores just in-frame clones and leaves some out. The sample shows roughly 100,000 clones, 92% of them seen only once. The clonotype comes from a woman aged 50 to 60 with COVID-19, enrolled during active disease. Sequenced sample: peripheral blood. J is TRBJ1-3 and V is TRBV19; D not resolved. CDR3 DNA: TGTGCCGCCAGTTCGGGAGGGTTGGGCACCATATATTTT. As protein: CAASSGGLGTIYF.